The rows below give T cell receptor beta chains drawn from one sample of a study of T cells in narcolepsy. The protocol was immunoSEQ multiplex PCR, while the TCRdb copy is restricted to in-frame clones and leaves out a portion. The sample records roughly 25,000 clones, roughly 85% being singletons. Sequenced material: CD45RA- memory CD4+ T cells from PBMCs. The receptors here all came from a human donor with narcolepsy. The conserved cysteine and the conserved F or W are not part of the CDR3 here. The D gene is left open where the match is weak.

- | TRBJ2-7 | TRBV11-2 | ASSLEVGGDEQY
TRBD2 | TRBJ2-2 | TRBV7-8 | ASSSMTSGMNTGELF
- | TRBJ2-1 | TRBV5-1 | ASSLFVGSGNEQF
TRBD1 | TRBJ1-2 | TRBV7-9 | ASSSYPTGDYGYT
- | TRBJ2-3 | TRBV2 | ASSFDSSKDTQY
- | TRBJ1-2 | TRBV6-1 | ASSGHKGGQTNYGYT
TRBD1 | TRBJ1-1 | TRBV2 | ASSETGGPAAEAF
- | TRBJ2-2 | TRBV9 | ASSAVPTGELF
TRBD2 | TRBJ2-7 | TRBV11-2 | ASSRPLAGDEQY
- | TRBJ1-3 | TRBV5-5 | ASSLARGAPGNTIY
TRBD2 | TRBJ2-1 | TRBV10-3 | AISESTGTRRRGEQF
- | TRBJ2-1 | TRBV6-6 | ASSYDYLNEQF
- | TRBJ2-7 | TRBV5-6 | ASSLDGPPYEQY
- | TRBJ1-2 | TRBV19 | ASKPGGGNGYT
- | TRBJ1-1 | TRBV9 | ASSATPMNTEAF
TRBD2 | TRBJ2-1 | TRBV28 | ASSPSTGGPDNEQF
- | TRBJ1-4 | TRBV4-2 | ASSHGGREEKLF
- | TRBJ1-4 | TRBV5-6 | ASSPGGANEKLF
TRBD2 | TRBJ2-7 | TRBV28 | ASSLGGSSYEQY
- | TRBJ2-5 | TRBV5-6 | ASSLPGLRGTQY
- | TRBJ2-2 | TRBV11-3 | ASRGLANTGELF
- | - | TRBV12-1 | ASTGTETYEQY
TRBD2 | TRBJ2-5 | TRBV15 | ATSSPQRERETQY
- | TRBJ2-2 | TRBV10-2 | ASTTSLSAGELF
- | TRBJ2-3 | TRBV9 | ASSVRPHGPGRGADTQY
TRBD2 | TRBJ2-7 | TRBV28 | ASRGSGRRYEQY
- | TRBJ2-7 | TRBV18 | ASSPGPGASHEQY
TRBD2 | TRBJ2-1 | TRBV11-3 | ASSLVGGRDEQF
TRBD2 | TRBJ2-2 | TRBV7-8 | ASSLLASGHTGELF
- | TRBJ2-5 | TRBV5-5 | ASWGLLPPETQY
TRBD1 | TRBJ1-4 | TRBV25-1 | ASSVPGTGSMSGKLF
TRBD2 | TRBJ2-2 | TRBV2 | ASSLLAGEEGELF
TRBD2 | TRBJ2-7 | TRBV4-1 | VSSQEFASGSYEQY
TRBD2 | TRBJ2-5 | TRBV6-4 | ASSAPGLANQETQY
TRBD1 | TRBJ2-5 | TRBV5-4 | ASSLGTGGYQETQY
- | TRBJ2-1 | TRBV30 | AWSVLSVGLMSSYNEQF
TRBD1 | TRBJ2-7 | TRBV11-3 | ASSLGPGQGSEQY
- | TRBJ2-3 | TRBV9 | ASSVRTGSTDTQY
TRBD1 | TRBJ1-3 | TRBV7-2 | ASSPQGGNTIY
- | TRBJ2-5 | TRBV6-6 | ASGPRGGETQY
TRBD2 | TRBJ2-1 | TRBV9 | APLGKGSGGGSSYNEQF
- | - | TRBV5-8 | ASSYEQY
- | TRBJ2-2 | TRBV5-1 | ASSSSSRGLSGELF
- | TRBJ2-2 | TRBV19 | ASSIQGSTGELF
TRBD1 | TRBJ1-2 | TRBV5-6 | ASSLNRGHYGYT
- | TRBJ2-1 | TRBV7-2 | ASKVGGPNEQF
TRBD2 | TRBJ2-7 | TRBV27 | ASSFSGPSYEQY
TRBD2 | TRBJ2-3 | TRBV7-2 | ASSLRPAGGPDTQY
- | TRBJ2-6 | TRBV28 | ASELSGANVLT
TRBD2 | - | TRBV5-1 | ASSLGASGTIYEQY
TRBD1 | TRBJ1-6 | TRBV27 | ASSFPRTGNPNSPLH